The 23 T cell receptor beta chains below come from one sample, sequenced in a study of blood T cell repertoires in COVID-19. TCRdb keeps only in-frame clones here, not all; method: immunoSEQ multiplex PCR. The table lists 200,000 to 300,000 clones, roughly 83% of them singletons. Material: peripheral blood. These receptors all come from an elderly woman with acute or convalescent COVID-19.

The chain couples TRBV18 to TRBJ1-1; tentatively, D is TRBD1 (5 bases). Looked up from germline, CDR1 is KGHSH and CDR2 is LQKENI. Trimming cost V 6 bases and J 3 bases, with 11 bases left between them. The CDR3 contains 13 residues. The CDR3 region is CASSGGLDTEAFF. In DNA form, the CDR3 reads TGTGCCAGCTCGGGGGGACTGGACACTGAAGCTTTCTTT.

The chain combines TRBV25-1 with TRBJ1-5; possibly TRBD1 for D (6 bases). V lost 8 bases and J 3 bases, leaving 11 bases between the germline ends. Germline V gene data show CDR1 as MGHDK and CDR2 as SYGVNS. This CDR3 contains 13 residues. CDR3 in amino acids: CASSGDNNQPQHF. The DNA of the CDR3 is TGTGCCAGCTCCGGGGACAACAATCAGCCCCAGCATTTT. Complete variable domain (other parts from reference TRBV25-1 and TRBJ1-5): EADIYQTPRYLVIGTGKKITLECSQTMGHDKMYWYQQDPGMELHLIHYSYGVNSTEKGDLSSESTVSRIRTEHFPLTLESARPSHTSQYLCASSGDNNQPQHFGDGTRLSIL.

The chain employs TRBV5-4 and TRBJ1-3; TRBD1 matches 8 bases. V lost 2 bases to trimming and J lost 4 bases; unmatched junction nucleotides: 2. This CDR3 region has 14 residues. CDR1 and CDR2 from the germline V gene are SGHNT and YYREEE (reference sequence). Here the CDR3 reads CASSLQGGGNTIYF. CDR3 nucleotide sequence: TGTGCCAGCAGCTTACAGGGGGGGGGAAACACCATATATTTT.

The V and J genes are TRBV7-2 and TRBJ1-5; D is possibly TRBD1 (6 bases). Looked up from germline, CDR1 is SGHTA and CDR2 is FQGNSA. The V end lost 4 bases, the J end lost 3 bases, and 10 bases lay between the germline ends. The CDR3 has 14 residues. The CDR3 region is CASSSGTLNQPQHF. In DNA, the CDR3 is TGTGCCAGCAGCTCCGGGACACTCAATCAGCCCCAGCATTTT.

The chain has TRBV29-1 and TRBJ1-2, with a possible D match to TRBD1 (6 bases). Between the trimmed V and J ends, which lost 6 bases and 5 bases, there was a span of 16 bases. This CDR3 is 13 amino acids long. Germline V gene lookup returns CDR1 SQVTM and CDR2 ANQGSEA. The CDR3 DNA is TGCAGCGTCAACCGGGAACAGGGATATGGCTACACCTTC. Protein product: CSVNREQGYGYTF.

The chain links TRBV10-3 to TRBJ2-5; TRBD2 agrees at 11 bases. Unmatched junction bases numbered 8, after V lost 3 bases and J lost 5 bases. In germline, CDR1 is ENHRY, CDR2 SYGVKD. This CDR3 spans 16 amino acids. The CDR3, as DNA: TGTGCCATCAGTGAATTTAGCGGGGGGGCCATGGAGACCCAGTACTTC. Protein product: CAISEFSGGAMETQYF.

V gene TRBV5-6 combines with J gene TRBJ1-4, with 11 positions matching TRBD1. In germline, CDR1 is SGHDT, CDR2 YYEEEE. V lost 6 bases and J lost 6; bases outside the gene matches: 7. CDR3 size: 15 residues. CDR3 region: CASIGQGADDEKLFF. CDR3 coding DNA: TGTGCCAGCATCGGACAGGGGGCAGACGATGAAAAACTGTTTTTT.

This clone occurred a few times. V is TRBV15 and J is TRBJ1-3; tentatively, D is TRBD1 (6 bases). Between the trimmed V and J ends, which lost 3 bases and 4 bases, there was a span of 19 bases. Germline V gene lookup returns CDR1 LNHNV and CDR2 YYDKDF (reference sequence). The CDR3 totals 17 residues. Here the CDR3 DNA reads TGTGCCACCAGCAGTTCTGATGGGGGCCGCAGGGGAAACACCATATATTTT. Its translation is CATSSSDGGRRGNTIYF. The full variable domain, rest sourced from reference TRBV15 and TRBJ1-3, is DAMVIQNPRYQVTQFGKPVTLSCSQTLNHNVMYWYQQKSSQAPKLLFHYYDKDFNNEADTPDNFQSRRPNTSFCFLDIRSPGLGDTAMYLCATSSSDGGRRGNTIYFGEGSWLTVV.

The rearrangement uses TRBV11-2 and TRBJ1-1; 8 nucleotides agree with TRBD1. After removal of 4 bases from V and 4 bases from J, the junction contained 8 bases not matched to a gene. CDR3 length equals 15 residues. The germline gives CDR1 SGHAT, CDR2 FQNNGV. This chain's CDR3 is CASSSQGARGTEAFF. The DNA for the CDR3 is TGTGCCAGCAGCTCCCAGGGGGCTAGGGGCACTGAAGCTTTCTTT. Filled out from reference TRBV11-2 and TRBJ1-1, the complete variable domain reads EAGVAQSPRYKIIEKRQSVAFWCNPISGHATLYWYQQILGQGPKLLIQFQNNGVVDDSQLPKDRFSAERLKGVDSTLKIQPAKLEDSAVYLCASSSQGARGTEAFFGQGTRLTVV.

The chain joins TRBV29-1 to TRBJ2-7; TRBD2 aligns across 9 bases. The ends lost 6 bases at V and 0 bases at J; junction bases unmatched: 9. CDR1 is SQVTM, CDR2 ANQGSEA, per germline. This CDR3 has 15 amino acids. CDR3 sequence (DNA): TGCAGCGTAAGCCTAGCGGGGTTCAGCTCCTACGAGCAGTACTTC. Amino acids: CSVSLAGFSSYEQYF.

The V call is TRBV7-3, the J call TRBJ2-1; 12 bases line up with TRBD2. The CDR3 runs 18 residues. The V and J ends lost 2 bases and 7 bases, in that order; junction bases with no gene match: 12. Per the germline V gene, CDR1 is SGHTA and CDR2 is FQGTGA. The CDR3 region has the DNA TGTGCCAGCAGCTTACGTCGTGCTAGCGGGGGGGCCGCGAATGAGCAGTTCTTC. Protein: CASSLRRASGGAANEQFF.

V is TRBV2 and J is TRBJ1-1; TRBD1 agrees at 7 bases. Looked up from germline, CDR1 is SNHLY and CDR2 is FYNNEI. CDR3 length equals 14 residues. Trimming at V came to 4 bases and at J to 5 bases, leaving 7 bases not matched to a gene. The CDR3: CASSGRGHGTEAFF. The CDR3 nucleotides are TGTGCCAGCAGTGGGAGGGGGCACGGAACTGAAGCTTTCTTT.

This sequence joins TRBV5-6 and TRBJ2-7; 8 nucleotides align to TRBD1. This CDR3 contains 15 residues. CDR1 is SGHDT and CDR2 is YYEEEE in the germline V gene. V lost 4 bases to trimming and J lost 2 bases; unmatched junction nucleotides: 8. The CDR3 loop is CASSPLRRGPYEQYF. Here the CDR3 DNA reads TGTGCCAGCAGCCCCCTCCGCAGGGGGCCCTACGAGCAGTACTTC.

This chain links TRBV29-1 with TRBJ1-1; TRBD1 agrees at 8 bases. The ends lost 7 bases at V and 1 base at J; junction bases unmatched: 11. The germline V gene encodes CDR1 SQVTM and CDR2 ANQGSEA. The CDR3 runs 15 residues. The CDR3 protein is CSGSSGGQRNTEAFF. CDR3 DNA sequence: TGCAGCGGCTCTTCAGGGGGCCAAAGGAACACTGAAGCTTTCTTT.

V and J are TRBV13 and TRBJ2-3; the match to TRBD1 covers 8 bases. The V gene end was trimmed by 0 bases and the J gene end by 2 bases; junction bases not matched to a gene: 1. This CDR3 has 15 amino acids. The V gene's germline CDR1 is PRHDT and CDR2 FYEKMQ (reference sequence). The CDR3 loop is CASSLGTGATDTQYF. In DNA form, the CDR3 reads TGTGCCAGCAGCTTAGGGACAGGGGCCACAGATACGCAGTATTTT.

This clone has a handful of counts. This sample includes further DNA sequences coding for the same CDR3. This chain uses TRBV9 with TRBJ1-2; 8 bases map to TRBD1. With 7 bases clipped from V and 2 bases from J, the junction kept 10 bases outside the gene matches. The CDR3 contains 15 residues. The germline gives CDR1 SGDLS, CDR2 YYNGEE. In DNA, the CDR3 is TGTGCCAGCTCACTTAGAGACAGGGGAAACTATGGCTACACCTTC. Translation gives CASSLRDRGNYGYTF.

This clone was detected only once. CDR3 protein: CASSQEPGGSNSPLHF. CDR3 sequence (DNA): TGTGCCAGCAGCCAAGAGCCGGGGGGATCTAATTCACCCCTCCACTTT. The rearrangement uses TRBV3-1 (or the pseudogene TRBV3-2) and TRBJ1-6, with D possibly TRBD1 on 5 matching bases. Germline V gene data show CDR1 as LGHDT and CDR2 as YNNKEL (reference sequence). Between the trimmed V and J ends, which lost 0 bases and 6 bases, there was a span of 12 bases. The CDR3 is 16 amino acids.

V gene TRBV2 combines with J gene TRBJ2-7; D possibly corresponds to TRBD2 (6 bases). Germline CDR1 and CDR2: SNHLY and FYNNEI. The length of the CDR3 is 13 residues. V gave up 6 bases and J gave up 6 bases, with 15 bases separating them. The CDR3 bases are TGTGCCAGCAGAGAGGGGCGGGGCGGCGAGCAGTACTTC. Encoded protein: CASREGRGGEQYF.

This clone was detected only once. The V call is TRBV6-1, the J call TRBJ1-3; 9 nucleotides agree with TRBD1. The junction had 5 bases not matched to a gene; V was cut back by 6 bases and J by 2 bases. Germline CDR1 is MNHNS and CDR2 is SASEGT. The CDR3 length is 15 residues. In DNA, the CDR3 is TGTGCCAGCAGGAATGGACAGGGGACTGGAAACACCATATATTTT. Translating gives CASRNGQGTGNTIYF.

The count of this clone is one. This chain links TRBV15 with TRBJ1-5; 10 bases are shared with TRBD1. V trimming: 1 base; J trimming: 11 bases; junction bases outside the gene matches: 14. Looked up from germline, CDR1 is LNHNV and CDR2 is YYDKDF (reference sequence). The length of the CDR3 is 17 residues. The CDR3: CATSRGSGQGGSLTQHF. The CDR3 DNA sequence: TGTGCCACCAGCAGAGGGTCTGGACAGGGGGGCTCCCTGACCCAGCATTTT.

The CDR3 DNA is TGTGCCAGCAGTACCAGACAGTACACTGAAGCTTTCTTT. Translating it yields CASSTRQYTEAFF. The chain links TRBV7-2 to TRBJ1-1, with D maybe TRBD1 (5 bases). Trimming removed 6 bases from V and 3 bases from J, with 11 bases in between. The CDR3 consists of 13 residues. Germline V gene data show CDR1 as SGHTA and CDR2 as FQGNSA.

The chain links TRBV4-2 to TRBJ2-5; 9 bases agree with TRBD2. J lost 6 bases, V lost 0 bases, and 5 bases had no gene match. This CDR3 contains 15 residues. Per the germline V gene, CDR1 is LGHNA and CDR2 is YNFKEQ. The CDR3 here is CASSQERGGEKTQYF. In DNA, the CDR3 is TGTGCCAGCAGCCAAGAGCGGGGGGGAGAAAAGACCCAGTACTTC.

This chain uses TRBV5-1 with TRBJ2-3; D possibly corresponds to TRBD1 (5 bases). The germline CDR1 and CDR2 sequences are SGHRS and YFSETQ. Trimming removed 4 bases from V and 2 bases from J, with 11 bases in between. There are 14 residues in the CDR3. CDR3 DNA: TGCGCCAGCAGCCTCAGACAGAACACAGATACGCAGTATTTT. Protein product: CASSLRQNTDTQYF.